Each of the 4 T cell receptor beta chains below was sequenced from the same sample in a study of T cell responses to AZD1222 COVID-19 vaccine. Profiling relied on immunoSEQ multiplex PCR, and the TCRdb table lists in-frame clones only, not all of them. The sample includes fewer than 70,000 clones, approximately 80% of them seen just once. The specimen was peripheral blood, collected 28 days after the second AZD1222 dose. The receptor source for this set is an adult who received the AZD1222 COVID-19 vaccine.

The chain couples TRBV6-2 or TRBV6-3 to TRBJ2-7; the match to TRBD2 covers 8 bases. Germline V gives CDR1 MNHEY, CDR2 SVGEGT. This CDR3 is 15 amino acids long. V shed 6 bases and J 3 bases; nucleotides not matched to a gene: 10. The chain's CDR3 is CASSSAGVQYYEQYF. CDR3 in DNA: TGTGCCAGCAGCTCAGCGGGGGTCCAGTACTACGAGCAGTACTTC.

The gene calls are TRBV5-1 and TRBJ2-7; 9 positions match TRBD1. Trimming at V came to 3 bases and at J to 2 bases, leaving 3 bases not matched to a gene. The CDR3 covers 14 residues. Germline CDR1 and CDR2: SGHRS and YFSETQ. The chain's CDR3 is CASSSGTGPYEQYF. In DNA, the CDR3 is TGCGCCAGCAGCTCAGGGACAGGGCCCTACGAGCAGTACTTC.

The V call is TRBV5-1, the J call TRBJ1-2; D may be TRBD1 (5 bases). The CDR3 spans 14 residues. CDR1 is SGHRS, CDR2 YFSETQ, per germline. V was clipped by 0 bases and J by 3 bases, with 9 bases between them. Here the CDR3 reads CASSLAGNYYGYTF. CDR3 coding DNA: TGCGCCAGCAGCTTGGCAGGGAATTACTATGGCTACACCTTC.

The rearrangement links TRBV7-2 to TRBJ2-3; 12 nucleotides match TRBD2. Germline loops: CDR1 SGHTA, CDR2 FQGNSA. The ends lost 5 bases at V and 6 bases at J; junction bases unmatched: 9. CDR3 length: 16 amino acids. The chain's CDR3 is CASSPTSGGRADTQYF. The CDR3 DNA reads TGTGCCAGCAGCCCCACTAGCGGGGGGCGGGCGGATACGCAGTATTTT. Full variable domain (outside the CDR3, taken from reference TRBV7-2 and TRBJ2-3): GAGVSQSPSNKVTEKGKDVELRCDPISGHTALYWYRQSLGQGLEFLIYFQGNSAPDKSGLPSDRFSAERTGGSVSTLTIQRTQQEDSAVYLCASSPTSGGRADTQYFGPGTRLTVL.